The clone carrying this T cell receptor beta chain was seen a handful of times. This sample was taken from a study of neurological immune-mediated disorders. The CDR3 loop spans 15 amino acids. The junction had 11 bases not matched to a gene; V was cut back by 2 bases and J by 11 bases. Per the germline V gene, CDR1 is SGHRS and CDR2 is YFSETQ. Each CDR3 protein gets one entry after TCRdb re-called the 5' RACE reads with MiXCR. Among over 55,000 distinct CDR3 sequences listed, roughly a tenth were seen once. The time point denotes: longitudinal time-point 1 (baseline). The sequencing input was PBMCs. This chain joins TRBV5-1 and TRBJ2-1, with TRBD2 identical over 9 bases. The origin of this receptor is a male donor with HTLV-1-associated myelopathy (HAM/TSP). The DNA of the CDR3 is TGCGCCAGCAGCTTCTCCGGGACTAGCTTCTTTCAGCAGTTCTTC. Encoded protein: CASSFSGTSFFQQFF.